This T cell receptor beta chain was recorded in a study of cytomegalovirus exposure and HLA in healthy donors. Across the study: From HLA-typed donors, an early data release held tens of millions of unique TCRs.

In the PCR, 60 Vbeta and 13 Jbeta primers were used. This table comes from immunoSEQ multiplex PCR, and its TCRdb copy is limited to in-frame clones, with some not included. The sample carries some 100,000 clones, approximately 73% recorded once. Donors likely had unrecorded immune exposures despite being nominally healthy when sampled. As regards this clone: Its target is unknown.

Study results and limitations: Later, an analysis found that common viral pathogens appeared to be linked with several of the most significant clusters. Some public TCRs appeared in many individuals, while most sequences were rare.

The V and J ends lost 4 bases and 0 bases respectively, with 13 bases between them. Germline V CDR1 and CDR2: SGHKS, YYEKEE (reference sequence). This CDR3 has 16 residues. The V gene is TRBV5-5, the J gene TRBJ1-4, with D maybe TRBD1 (5 bases). This clonotype was obtained from a woman in her fifties or sixties in good health and CMV-seropositive. Sample: PBMCs. The CDR3 DNA reads TGTGCCAGCAGCCACCAACAGGTTGCAACTAATGAAAAACTGTTTTTT. As protein: CASSHQQVATNEKLFF.